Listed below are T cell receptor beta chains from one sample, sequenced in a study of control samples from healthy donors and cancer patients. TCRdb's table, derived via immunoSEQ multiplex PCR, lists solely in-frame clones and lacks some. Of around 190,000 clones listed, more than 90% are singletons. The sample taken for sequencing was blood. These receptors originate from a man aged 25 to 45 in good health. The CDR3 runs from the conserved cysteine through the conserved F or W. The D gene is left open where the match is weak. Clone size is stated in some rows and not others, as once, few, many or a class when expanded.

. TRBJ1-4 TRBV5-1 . CASSLEAATGEKLFF TGCGCCAGCAGCTTGGAGGCAGCCACGGGTGAAAAACTGTTTTTT
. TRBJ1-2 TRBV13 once CASSLVQGFYGYTF TGTGCCAGCAGCTTAGTTCAGGGCTTCTATGGCTACACCTTC
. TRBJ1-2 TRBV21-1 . CARDIFHGTVGLYGYTF TGTGCCAGGGACATTTTTCATGGGACAGTGGGCCTGTATGGCTACACCTTC
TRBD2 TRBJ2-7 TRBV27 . CASSPTLAGEYEQYF TGTGCCAGCAGTCCGACTCTAGCGGGCGAATACGAGCAGTACTTC
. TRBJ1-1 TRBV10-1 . CASSEGRQGVRSAFF TGCGCCAGCAGTGAAGGTCGGCAGGGAGTACGATCAGCTTTCTTT
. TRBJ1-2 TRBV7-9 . CASSLEGKPLQGYTF TGTGCCAGCAGCTTAGAAGGAAAACCTCTCCAAGGCTACACCTTC
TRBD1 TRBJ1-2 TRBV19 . CASRSEDRGYGYTF TGTGCCAGTAGATCAGAGGACAGGGGCTATGGCTACACCTTC
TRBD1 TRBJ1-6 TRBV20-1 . CSASRAGGGSPLHF TGCAGTGCTAGTCGGGCAGGGGGTGGTTCACCCCTCCACTTT
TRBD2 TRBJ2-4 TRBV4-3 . CASSQGAGDAKNIQYF TGCGCCAGCAGCCAGGGAGCGGGGGACGCCAAAAACATTCAGTACTTC
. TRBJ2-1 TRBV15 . CATSKGRSSDYNEQFF TGTGCCACCAGCAAGGGTCGAAGTAGCGATTACAATGAGCAGTTCTTC
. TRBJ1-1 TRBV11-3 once CASSLERVTEAFF TGTGCCAGCAGCTTAGAAAGGGTTACTGAAGCTTTCTTT
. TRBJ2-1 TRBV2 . CASSDPRNNEQFF TGTGCCAGCAGTGACCCCAGGAATAATGAGCAGTTCTTC
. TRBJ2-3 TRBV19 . CASSPRERGTSTDTQYF TGTGCCAGTAGCCCTCGGGAGAGGGGAACTAGCACAGATACGCAGTATTTT
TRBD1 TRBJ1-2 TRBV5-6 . CASSSPGQGGLYGYTF TGTGCCAGCAGCTCTCCTGGACAGGGGGGGCTCTATGGCTACACCTTC
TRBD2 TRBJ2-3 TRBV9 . CASSAGGGGAGDTQYF TGTGCCAGCAGCGCGGGAGGCGGGGGGGCCGGAGATACGCAGTATTTT
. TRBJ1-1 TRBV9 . CASSGKGNTEAFF TGTGCCAGCAGCGGGAAGGGGAACACTGAAGCTTTCTTT
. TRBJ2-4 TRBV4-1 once CASSQYRGQEQNIQYF TGCGCCAGCAGCCAATATAGGGGCCAGGAGCAAAACATTCAGTACTTC
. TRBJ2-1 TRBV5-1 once CASLKDPQPYNEQFF TGCGCCAGCCTAAAAGACCCTCAACCCTACAATGAGCAGTTCTTC
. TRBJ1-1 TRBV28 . CASSPPGVTEAFF TGTGCCAGCAGCCCCCCAGGGGTCACTGAAGCTTTCTTT
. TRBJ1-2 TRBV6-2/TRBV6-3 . CASSQGTSYGYTF TGTGCCAGCAGCCAGGGAACGTCCTATGGCTACACCTTC
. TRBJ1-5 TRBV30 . CAWSVGGQPQHF TGTGCCTGGAGTGTAGGGGGTCAGCCCCAGCATTTT
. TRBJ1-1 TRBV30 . CAWSTIRQDTEAFF TGTGCCTGGAGTACCATCAGACAGGACACTGAAGCTTTCTTT
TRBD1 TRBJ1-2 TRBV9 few CASSVGTTTGTGPNYGYTF TGTGCCAGCAGCGTAGGAACCACAACCGGGACAGGGCCTAACTATGGCTACACCTTC